A selection of T cell receptor beta chains follows, all from one sample in a study of preoperative IRX-2 immunotherapy in early breast cancer. The repertoire was sequenced with immunoSEQ multiplex PCR; TCRdb's copy has only in-frame clones and lacks some. The sample holds some 30,000 clones, roughly four fifths seen once. This specimen was lymph node tissue, taken from a patient treated with IRX-2 immunotherapy. The source is a human donor with breast cancer. CDR3s include the opening cysteine and the closing phenylalanine or tryptophan. The D gene is left open where the match is weak. Some rows mark clone size as missing; the rest say once, few, many or name a class of expanded clone.

V	D	J	size	length	DNA	CDR3
TRBV6-7	TRBD2	TRBJ2-2	NA	19	TGTGCCAGCAGTTACTCGAGGGAAAGACTAGCGGGAAACACCGGGGAGCTGTTTTTT	CASSYSRERLAGNTGELFF
TRBV18	NA	TRBJ1-4	NA	16	TGTGCCAGCTCACTTGTACCGGGTTCAACTAATGAAAAACTGTTTTTT	CASSLVPGSTNEKLFF
TRBV19	NA	TRBJ2-7	NA	14	TGTGCCAGTAGTATCCCGGGGCTATCCTACGAGCAGTACTTC	CASSIPGLSYEQYF
TRBV7-5	NA	TRBJ2-7	NA	14	TGTGCCAGCAGCGCTTCGGGGGAGGCATACGAGCAGTACTTC	CASSASGEAYEQYF
TRBV11-3	TRBD2	TRBJ2-7	NA	14	TGTGCCAGCAGCCACGGACTAGCGGGGGTCGAGCAGTACTTC	CASSHGLAGVEQYF
TRBV28	NA	TRBJ2-1	NA	13	TGTGCCAGCAGTTTACGACTATACAATGAGCAGTTCTTC	CASSLRLYNEQFF
TRBV6-8	TRBD1	TRBJ1-5	NA	17	TGTGCCAGCAGTTCCAGCCGGGACAGCTATAGCAATCAGCCCCAGCATTTT	CASSSSRDSYSNQPQHF
TRBV19	NA	TRBJ2-2	NA	14	TGTGCCAGTAGTCGAAGAGAGGACACCGGGGAGCTGTTTTTT	CASSRREDTGELFF
TRBV18	NA	TRBJ2-1	NA	12	TGTGCCAGCTCACTAAAAAGGGGCGAGCAGTTCTTC	CASSLKRGEQFF
TRBV6-8	NA	TRBJ2-1	NA	15	TGTGCCACCAGCCCCTCTAGTCCCGTCTACAATGAGCAGTTCTTC	CATSPSSPVYNEQFF
TRBV1	NA	TRBJ2-2	NA	15	TGCGCCAGCAGCCAAGACGGCGGGAACTCCGGGGAGCTGTTTTTT	CASSQDGGNSGELFF
TRBV18	NA	TRBJ2-3	once	18	TGTGCCAGCTCTCACCCCGATGGAGGGGCCCTCTCCACAGATACGCAGTATTTT	CASSHPDGGALSTDTQYF
TRBV18	TRBD1	TRBJ1-1	NA	15	TGTGCCAGCTCTCAGCGGACAGGGAGGGACACTGAAGCTTTCTTT	CASSQRTGRDTEAFF
TRBV30	NA	TRBJ1-1	NA	12	TGTGCCTCCTCTTTACCGAACACTGAAGCTTTCTTT	CASSLPNTEAFF
TRBV18	TRBD1	TRBJ2-7	NA	13	TGTGCCAGCTCACAACAGGGGGCCTACGAGCAGTACTTC	CASSQQGAYEQYF
TRBV4-1	TRBD2	TRBJ2-3	NA	15	TGCGCCAGCAGCCAAGGTGGACTAGCAGGGGATACGCAGTATTTT	CASSQGGLAGDTQYF
TRBV4-2	NA	TRBJ1-5	NA	13	TGTGCCAGCAGCCAGGGAACGAATCAGCCCCAGCATTTT	CASSQGTNQPQHF
TRBV6-8	NA	TRBJ2-1	NA	13	TGTGCCAGTGAGGGGGGAATAAGCAATGAGCAGTTCTTC	CASEGGISNEQFF
TRBV29-1	NA	TRBJ2-7	NA	13	TGCAGCGTTCTGGGAGGGGGCAGGTACGAGCAGTACTTC	CSVLGGGRYEQYF
TRBV30	NA	TRBJ1-5	NA	14	TGTGCCTGTCAAGGGGAGAATGAAGACCAGCCCCAGCATTTT	CACQGENEDQPQHF
TRBV19	TRBD1	TRBJ1-5	once	14	TGTGCCAGTAGTCGACAGGGAAGCAGTCAGCCCCAGCATTTT	CASSRQGSSQPQHF
TRBV14	NA	TRBJ1-6	NA	17	TGTGCCAGCAGCCAAGGCGGGGTCTGGGAATATAATTCACCCCTCCACTTT	CASSQGGVWEYNSPLHF
TRBV15	NA	TRBJ2-7	NA	14	TGTGCCACCAGCAGAGAGGCCGGAACCTACGAGCAGTACTTC	CATSREAGTYEQYF
TRBV6-8	NA	TRBJ2-7	NA	13	TGTGCCAGCATGCGCGGGAAAGGCTACGAGCAGTACTTC	CASMRGKGYEQYF
TRBV28	NA	TRBJ2-1	NA	16	NA	CASSSSGGGSYNEQFF
TRBV5-1	NA	TRBJ1-5	NA	15	TGCGCCAGCAGCTTGGAGGGGGACCCGAGGCAGCCCCAGCATTTT	CASSLEGDPRQPQHF
TRBV11-3	NA	TRBJ2-7	NA	15	TGTGCCAGCAGCCCATGGGGGGTAGGGCCCTATCGTCAGTACTTC	CASSPWGVGPYRQYF
TRBV18	TRBD1	TRBJ1-1	few	16	TGTGCCAGCTCATCTCGGTCCGGGACAGTGAACACTGAAGCTTTCTTT	CASSSRSGTVNTEAFF
TRBV25-1	TRBD1	TRBJ2-1	NA	15	TGTGCCAGCAGCCGTTGGCAGGGGGATTACAATGAGCAGTTCTTC	CASSRWQGDYNEQFF
TRBV28	NA	TRBJ2-1	NA	15	TGTGCCAGCAGTCCCTCCTGGGCAGTCTACAATGAGCAGTTCTTC	CASSPSWAVYNEQFF
TRBV14	NA	TRBJ2-5	medium-sized	16	TGTGCCAGCAGCCAAGGGGCGGTGCGACTGCGCGAGACCCAGTACTTC	CASSQGAVRLRETQYF
TRBV28	TRBD1	TRBJ1-5	NA	16	TGTGCCAGCAGTTTATGGACAGGGGGCGCGGGTCAGCCCCAGCATTTT	CASSLWTGGAGQPQHF
TRBV19	NA	TRBJ1-1	NA	13	TGTGCCAGTAGTATAGAGGGGAACACTGAAGCTTTCTTT	CASSIEGNTEAFF
TRBV19	TRBD2	TRBJ2-1	NA	16	TGTGCCAGTAGTACCACCCTAGCGGGTGTACACAATGAGCAGTTCTTC	CASSTTLAGVHNEQFF
TRBV10-2	NA	TRBJ2-3	NA	16	TGCGCCAGCAGTACCATGCCCGGTGCTAGCACAGATACGCAGTATTTT	CASSTMPGASTDTQYF
TRBV5-1	NA	TRBJ2-3	NA	15	TGCGCCAGCAGCTTTAGCGGAGACGCCACAGATACGCAGTATTTT	CASSFSGDATDTQYF
TRBV29-1	NA	TRBJ2-2	NA	14	TGCAGCGTGCTGGGACGGGGAAACACCGGGGAGCTGTTTTTT	CSVLGRGNTGELFF
TRBV28	NA	TRBJ2-7	NA	12	TGTGCCAGCAGTCCGAGCTGGGGGGCCCAGTACTTC	CASSPSWGAQYF
TRBV11-1	NA	TRBJ1-1	NA	16	TGTGCCAGCAGCTTAGGGATTGGGGTAGGGGACACTGAAGCTTTCTTT	CASSLGIGVGDTEAFF
TRBV28	TRBD1	TRBJ2-7	NA	14	TGTGCCAGCAGCAACGATGACAGGGACTACGAGCAGTACTTC	CASSNDDRDYEQYF
TRBV5-1	NA	TRBJ2-4	NA	15	TGCGCCAGCAGCTTGGGTCCAGGGCAGGGGGGCATTCAGTACTTC	CASSLGPGQGGIQYF
TRBV6-7	NA	TRBJ2-4	NA	17	TGTGCCAGCAGTTACCGGCAGGCCGGGGGAGCCAAAAACATTCAGTACTTC	CASSYRQAGGAKNIQYF
TRBV19	TRBD2	TRBJ2-1	NA	14	TGTGCCAGTAGGACTAGCGGGAGAGTCAATGAGCAGTTCTTC	CASRTSGRVNEQFF
TRBV6-7	NA	TRBJ1-1	NA	13	TGTGCCAGCAGTGAAGGCGAGGGCCTGGGCGCTTTCTTT	CASSEGEGLGAFF
TRBV6-8	NA	TRBJ2-2	NA	14	TGTGCCATCAGTGGCGGCGCAGAAACCGGGGAGCTGTTTTTT	CAISGGAETGELFF
TRBV15	NA	TRBJ2-7	NA	15	TGTGCCACCAGCAGAGATATCGGCGACTCCTACGAGCAGTACTTC	CATSRDIGDSYEQYF
TRBV6-8	TRBD2	TRBJ2-7	NA	14	TGTGCCAGCAGTTACGTAGGACTAGTTCACGAGCAGTACTTC	CASSYVGLVHEQYF
TRBV29-1	NA	TRBJ2-7	NA	13	TGCAGCGTTGAGCAGGGACGCCACTACGAGCAGTACTTC	CSVEQGRHYEQYF
TRBV11-3	NA	TRBJ1-6	NA	14	TGTGCCAGCAGCTTAGGACTCGTAAATTCACCCCTCCACTTT	CASSLGLVNSPLHF